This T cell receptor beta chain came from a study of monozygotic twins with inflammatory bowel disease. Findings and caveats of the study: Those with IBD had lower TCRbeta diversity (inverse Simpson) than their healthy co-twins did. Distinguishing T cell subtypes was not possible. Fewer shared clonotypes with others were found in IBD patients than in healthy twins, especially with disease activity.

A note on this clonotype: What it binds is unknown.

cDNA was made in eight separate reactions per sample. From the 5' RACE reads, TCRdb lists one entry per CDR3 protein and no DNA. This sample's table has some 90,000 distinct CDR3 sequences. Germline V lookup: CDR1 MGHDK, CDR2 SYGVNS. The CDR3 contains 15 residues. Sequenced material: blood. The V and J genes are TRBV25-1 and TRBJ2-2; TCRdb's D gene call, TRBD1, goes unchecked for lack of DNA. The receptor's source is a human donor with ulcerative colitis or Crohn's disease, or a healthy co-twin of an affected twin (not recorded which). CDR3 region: CASGDTRTNTGELFF.